A selection of T cell receptor beta chains follows, all from one sample in a study of human T cells and chemical hapten exposure. MiXCR, applied by TCRdb to the RACE reads, yields one record per CDR3 protein. The sample has 350,000 to 400,000 distinct CDR3 sequences, just under 6.5% seen once; the top ten hold around 6%. This sample comprised whole blood, obtained in connection with sensitization to the hapten diphenylcyclopropenone (DPC). The receptor set was obtained from a woman aged 18 to 35 with alopecia areata. Some clones in this sample may be carry-over from other donors' samples. Each CDR3 is given with its conserved first and last residue. The order of the fields is D gene, V gene, clone size, J gene, CDR3 protein, CDR3 DNA. D genes are given only for firm matches. Where a row states a size, it is once, few, many or the class of an expanded clone; other rows omit it.

d_call: NA
v_call: TRBV28
clone_size: NA
j_call: TRBJ1-4
cdr3_aa: CASSVTGLGVNEKLFF
cdr3_nt: TGTGCCAGCAGTGTAACGGGTTTGGGGGTAAATGAAAAACTGTTTTTT

d_call: TRBD1
v_call: TRBV6-6
clone_size: many
j_call: TRBJ1-6
cdr3_aa: CASRGQVVDSPLHF
cdr3_nt: TGTGCCAGCAGGGGACAGGTGGTCGATTCACCCCTCCACTTT

d_call: NA
v_call: TRBV18
clone_size: few
j_call: TRBJ2-5
cdr3_aa: CASSPGRETQYF
cdr3_nt: TGTGCCAGCTCACCTGGTCGGGAGACCCAGTACTTC

d_call: NA
v_call: TRBV28
clone_size: few
j_call: TRBJ1-1
cdr3_aa: CASTGGTEAFF
cdr3_nt: TGTGCCAGCACCGGGGGTACTGAAGCTTTCTTT

d_call: TRBD2
v_call: TRBV6-5
clone_size: few
j_call: TRBJ2-1
cdr3_aa: CASRLPGLGGDEQFF
cdr3_nt: TGTGCCAGCAGGCTACCGGGACTAGGAGGAGATGAGCAGTTCTTC

d_call: NA
v_call: TRBV11-1
clone_size: few
j_call: TRBJ2-3
cdr3_aa: CASSPRRIGWQGDFGLSTDTQYF
cdr3_nt: TGTGCCAGCAGCCCACGCCGCATTGGGTGGCAGGGAGATTTTGGACTTAGCACAGATACGCAGTATTTT

d_call: NA
v_call: TRBV4-1
clone_size: few
j_call: TRBJ1-2
cdr3_aa: CASSQDDVGVAAYGYTF
cdr3_nt: TGCGCCAGCAGCCAAGATGACGTGGGAGTGGCGGCCTATGGCTACACCTTC

d_call: TRBD2
v_call: TRBV7-8
clone_size: NA
j_call: TRBJ2-3
cdr3_aa: CASSPPLAGGQTDTQYF
cdr3_nt: TGTGCCAGCAGCCCCCCTCTAGCGGGGGGGCAAACAGATACGCAGTATTTT

d_call: NA
v_call: TRBV12-3/TRBV12-4
clone_size: many
j_call: TRBJ1-3
cdr3_aa: CASGRADSGNTIYF
cdr3_nt: TGTGCCTCAGGCCGGGCCGACTCTGGAAACACCATATATTTT

d_call: TRBD1
v_call: TRBV12-3/TRBV12-4
clone_size: NA
j_call: TRBJ2-7
cdr3_aa: CASSTDRGGEQYF
cdr3_nt: TGTGCCAGCAGTACGGACAGGGGTGGCGAGCAGTACTTC

d_call: TRBD2
v_call: TRBV4-3
clone_size: few
j_call: TRBJ2-7
cdr3_aa: CASSWLAGNEQYF
cdr3_nt: TGCGCCAGCAGCTGGCTAGCGGGGAACGAGCAGTACTTC

d_call: NA
v_call: TRBV19
clone_size: few
j_call: TRBJ2-3
cdr3_aa: CASNLGNRPDTQYF
cdr3_nt: TGTGCCAGTAATTTGGGGAATAGGCCAGATACGCAGTATTTT

d_call: TRBD2
v_call: TRBV20-1
clone_size: NA
j_call: TRBJ2-3
cdr3_aa: CSARDFSGGLRDTQYF
cdr3_nt: TGCAGTGCTAGGGATTTCAGCGGGGGGTTACGGGATACGCAGTATTTT

d_call: TRBD1
v_call: TRBV24-1
clone_size: few
j_call: TRBJ2-2
cdr3_aa: CATSDFQGQGNPGELFF
cdr3_nt: TGTGCCACCAGTGATTTTCAGGGACAGGGGAATCCCGGGGAGCTGTTTTTT

d_call: NA
v_call: TRBV6-7
clone_size: many
j_call: TRBJ1-2
cdr3_aa: CASSYPESRGRDYGYTF
cdr3_nt: TGTGCCAGCAGTTACCCAGAATCCAGGGGCCGGGACTATGGCTACACCTTC

d_call: NA
v_call: TRBV24-1
clone_size: many
j_call: TRBJ2-2
cdr3_aa: CATSDLGQGLPGELFF
cdr3_nt: TGTGCCACCAGTGATTTAGGGCAGGGGCTACCCGGGGAGCTGTTTTTT

d_call: TRBD1
v_call: TRBV7-9
clone_size: few
j_call: TRBJ1-2
cdr3_aa: CASSPIPGQGDYGYTF
cdr3_nt: TGTGCCAGCAGCCCCATTCCGGGACAGGGGGACTATGGCTACACCTTC

d_call: NA
v_call: TRBV28
clone_size: NA
j_call: TRBJ2-7
cdr3_aa: CASRTYREAYEQYF
cdr3_nt: TGTGCCAGCAGAACTTACAGGGAGGCCTACGAGCAGTACTTC

d_call: NA
v_call: TRBV7-2
clone_size: many
j_call: TRBJ1-5
cdr3_aa: CASSLGYTGINQPQHF
cdr3_nt: TGTGCCAGCAGCTTAGGTTACACGGGAATTAATCAGCCCCAGCATTTT

d_call: TRBD2
v_call: TRBV3-1
clone_size: few
j_call: TRBJ2-1
cdr3_aa: CASSLGGASGGRNEQFF
cdr3_nt: TGTGCCAGCAGCCTCGGGGGCGCTAGCGGGGGACGCAATGAGCAGTTCTTC

d_call: TRBD1
v_call: TRBV9
clone_size: many
j_call: TRBJ2-5
cdr3_aa: CASSVEDRGRETQYF
cdr3_nt: TGTGCCAGCAGCGTAGAGGACAGGGGAAGGGAGACCCAGTACTTC

d_call: TRBD2
v_call: TRBV29-1
clone_size: NA
j_call: TRBJ2-7
cdr3_aa: CSALSGGYEQYF
cdr3_nt: TGCAGCGCACTGTCGGGGGGCTACGAGCAGTACTTC

d_call: TRBD1
v_call: TRBV5-1
clone_size: many
j_call: TRBJ2-5
cdr3_aa: CASSQTGEETQYF
cdr3_nt: TGCGCCAGCAGCCAGACAGGGGAAGAGACCCAGTACTTC

d_call: NA
v_call: TRBV9
clone_size: many
j_call: TRBJ1-2
cdr3_aa: CASSAPPGSYGYTF
cdr3_nt: TGTGCCAGCAGCGCCCCGCCTGGCAGCTATGGCTACACCTTC

d_call: NA
v_call: TRBV10-3
clone_size: NA
j_call: TRBJ2-2
cdr3_aa: CAISESMGQGTGELFF
cdr3_nt: TGTGCCATCAGTGAGTCGATGGGGCAGGGCACCGGGGAGCTGTTTTTT

d_call: NA
v_call: TRBV7-2
clone_size: many
j_call: TRBJ1-2
cdr3_aa: CASSSKGAGAASYYGYTF
cdr3_nt: TGTGCCAGCAGCTCGAAAGGAGCGGGGGCTGCAAGTTACTATGGCTACACCTTC

d_call: NA
v_call: TRBV24-1
clone_size: many
j_call: TRBJ1-2
cdr3_aa: CATSDLSSLGYTF
cdr3_nt: TGTGCCACCAGTGATTTGAGCAGCCTTGGCTACACCTTC

d_call: NA
v_call: TRBV28
clone_size: NA
j_call: TRBJ2-7
cdr3_aa: CASSLVRAPYEQYF
cdr3_nt: TGTGCCAGCAGTTTAGTACGGGCCCCATACGAGCAGTACTTC

d_call: NA
v_call: TRBV29-1
clone_size: NA
j_call: TRBJ1-1
cdr3_aa: CSVEPRKASTEAFF
cdr3_nt: TGCAGCGTTGAACCAAGGAAAGCCAGCACTGAAGCTTTCTTT

d_call: NA
v_call: TRBV20-1
clone_size: NA
j_call: TRBJ1-1
cdr3_aa: CSASDGMNTEAFF
cdr3_nt: TGCAGTGCTAGCGACGGCATGAACACTGAAGCTTTCTTT

d_call: TRBD1
v_call: TRBV19
clone_size: few
j_call: TRBJ1-2
cdr3_aa: CASSKTGFGYTF
cdr3_nt: TGTGCCAGTAGTAAGACAGGGTTTGGCTACACCTTC

d_call: NA
v_call: TRBV5-6
clone_size: many
j_call: TRBJ2-2
cdr3_aa: CASSNGPNETPSGELFF
cdr3_nt: TGTGCCAGCAGCAATGGACCGAACGAAACCCCCAGTGGGGAGCTGTTTTTT

d_call: NA
v_call: TRBV20-1
clone_size: NA
j_call: TRBJ2-7
cdr3_aa: CSARDPRTRYEQYF
cdr3_nt: TGCAGTGCTAGAGATCCAAGGACCAGATACGAGCAGTACTTC

d_call: TRBD2
v_call: TRBV2
clone_size: NA
j_call: TRBJ2-1
cdr3_aa: CASIRGLADAYNEQFF
cdr3_nt: TGTGCCAGCATCAGAGGACTAGCGGACGCCTACAATGAGCAGTTCTTC

d_call: NA
v_call: TRBV6-2/TRBV6-3
clone_size: NA
j_call: TRBJ2-2
cdr3_aa: CASSYSTRSTGELFF
cdr3_nt: TGTGCCAGCAGTTACTCGACCAGGTCCACCGGGGAGCTGTTTTTT

d_call: NA
v_call: TRBV20-1
clone_size: many
j_call: TRBJ1-4
cdr3_aa: CSAREFRTNEKLFF
cdr3_nt: TGCAGTGCTAGAGAATTTAGAACTAATGAAAAACTGTTTTTT

d_call: NA
v_call: TRBV27
clone_size: NA
j_call: TRBJ1-1
cdr3_aa: CASSPLPLRNTEAFF
cdr3_nt: TGTGCCAGCAGTCCTTTGCCCCTGAGGAACACTGAAGCTTTCTTT

d_call: TRBD1
v_call: TRBV5-1
clone_size: many
j_call: TRBJ1-6
cdr3_aa: CASSLTGEYNSPLHF
cdr3_nt: TGCGCCAGCAGCTTGACAGGGGAGTATAATTCACCCCTCCACTTT

d_call: NA
v_call: TRBV4-2
clone_size: many
j_call: TRBJ1-2
cdr3_aa: CASSPTYSSNYGYTF
cdr3_nt: TGTGCCAGCAGCCCGACCTACAGCTCTAACTATGGCTACACCTTC

d_call: TRBD2
v_call: TRBV7-6
clone_size: NA
j_call: TRBJ2-1
cdr3_aa: CASSLAAVAGYNEQFF
cdr3_nt: TGTGCCAGCAGCTTAGCAGCGGTAGCGGGGTACAATGAGCAGTTCTTC

d_call: TRBD1
v_call: TRBV18
clone_size: many
j_call: TRBJ1-6
cdr3_aa: CASSPPGGLGSSPLHF
cdr3_nt: TGTGCCAGCTCACCCCCAGGGGGCTTGGGCAGTTCACCCCTCCACTTT

d_call: NA
v_call: TRBV7-9
clone_size: NA
j_call: TRBJ2-7
cdr3_aa: CASSYSVAEQYF
cdr3_nt: TGTGCCAGCAGCTACTCAGTGGCCGAGCAGTACTTC

d_call: NA
v_call: TRBV27
clone_size: many
j_call: TRBJ1-1
cdr3_aa: CASSLRGDEAFF
cdr3_nt: TGTGCCAGCAGTTTACGGGGGGATGAAGCTTTCTTT

d_call: TRBD1
v_call: TRBV7-2
clone_size: NA
j_call: TRBJ1-6
cdr3_aa: CASSSRTGGEGSPLHF
cdr3_nt: TGTGCCAGCAGCTCTAGGACAGGGGGCGAAGGCTCACCCCTCCACTTT

d_call: TRBD1
v_call: TRBV7-9
clone_size: many
j_call: TRBJ1-5
cdr3_aa: CASSLSQGAGGNQPQHF
cdr3_nt: TGTGCCAGCAGCTTATCCCAGGGGGCTGGGGGCAATCAGCCCCAGCATTTT

d_call: NA
v_call: TRBV12-3/TRBV12-4
clone_size: many
j_call: TRBJ2-3
cdr3_aa: CASSRKDASTDTQYF
cdr3_nt: TGTGCCAGCAGCCGGAAGGACGCTAGCACAGATACGCAGTATTTT